The 19 T cell receptor beta chains below were found in one sample sequenced in a study of T cells after yellow fever vaccination (dated by TCRdb to between 2017 and 2020). The sample's treatment or condition label, in plain terms: live attenuated yellow fever vaccine strain. The library came from 5' RACE. Sequencing was performed on an Illumina HiSeq 2500. The public reads were quality trimmed at Q25 with fastp and then assembled into clones with MiXCR by TCRdb, keeping productive beta chains. One record per CDR3 amino acid sequence lists the most common genes and DNA. Counted in this sample were approximately 300,000 distinct CDR3 sequences; 6.8% of them appeared once. The top ten constitute roughly a sixth of the sample. The sample consisted of PBMCs, taken about 49 days after the first yellow fever vaccination. The receptors come from a man younger than 35 who received the YFV17D yellow fever vaccine.

The chain uses TRBV30 and TRBJ1-2; TRBD1 matches at 8 bases. With 0 bases clipped from V and 6 bases from J, the junction kept 3 bases outside the gene matches. Germline CDR1 and CDR2: GTSNPN and SVGIG (reference sequence). The length of the CDR3 is 13 residues. CDR3 amino acids: CAWSVSGGNGYTF. The CDR3 nucleotides are TGTGCCTGGAGTGTATCAGGGGGCAATGGCTACACCTTC.

The table lists this clonotype with many counts. This chain connects TRBV5-1 to TRBJ2-1; 12 bases are a match to TRBD2. This CDR3 contains 15 residues. V lost 4 bases to trimming and J lost 3 bases; unmatched junction nucleotides: 2. Germline values: CDR1 SGHRS, CDR2 YFSETQ. DNA of the CDR3: TGCGCCAGCAGCGCGACTAGCGGGGGCTACAATGAGCAGTTCTTC. As protein: CASSATSGGYNEQFF.

The genes are TRBV4-2 and TRBJ2-4; 11 bases map to TRBD1. Unmatched junction bases numbered 10, after V lost 4 bases and J lost 2 bases. The CDR3 has 18 residues. Germline V gene sequence: CDR1 LGHNA, CDR2 YNFKEQ. For the CDR3, the DNA is TGTGCCAGCAGCCTCCGGGACAGGGGGGGTTTGACCAAAAACATTCAGTACTTC. Translating it yields CASSLRDRGGLTKNIQYF.

There are many counts of this clonotype. The chain couples TRBV7-3 to TRBJ1-1; TRBD1 might be the D (6 bases). V was shortened by 5 bases and J by 5 bases, with 12 bases between the two germline ends. The CDR3 has 13 residues. CDR1 is SGHTA, CDR2 FQGTGA, per germline. CDR3 nucleotide sequence: TGTGCCAGCAGCCAGGGACATCAGACTGAAGCTTTCTTT. This encodes CASSQGHQTEAFF.

This clonotype was counted a few times. The V call is TRBV4-1, the J call TRBJ2-7; unclear D gene. The germline CDR1 and CDR2 sequences are MGHRA and YSYEKL. Trimming cost V 3 bases and J 1 base, with 10 bases left between them. The CDR3 covers 14 residues. The CDR3 spells CASSQTVDSYEQYF. The CDR3 DNA sequence: TGCGCCAGCAGCCAGACGGTGGATTCCTACGAGCAGTACTTC.

This clonotype was recorded a few times. This chain links TRBV5-5 with TRBJ1-4; D may be TRBD1 (5 bases). The germline CDR1 and CDR2 sequences are SGHKS and YYEKEE (reference sequence). CDR3 length: 15 amino acids. Trimming stripped 3 bases from V and 0 bases from J, with 9 bases between. The CDR3 DNA follows: TGTGCCAGCAGCTGGGGACTTCCAACTAATGAAAAACTGTTTTTT. Encoded protein: CASSWGLPTNEKLFF.

About this clonotype itself: A junction end diverges from the germline sequence, so it may reflect a read error. The gene calls are TRBV5-4 and TRBJ2-7; D may be TRBD1 (6 bases). The CDR3 is 13 amino acids. Germline V gene lookup returns CDR1 SGHNT and CDR2 YYREEE (reference sequence). CDR3 sequence reads: CASSLDSSHEQYF. The CDR3 nucleotides are TGTGCCAGCAGTTTGGACAGCAGCCACGAGCAGTACTTC.

Note on this clonotype: Being one base from a much bigger clone, this may be a read error. This rearrangement joins TRBV7-6 to TRBJ2-2, with a tentative D call TRBD1 (5 bases). The germline V and J ends were trimmed by 1 base and 6 bases, with 6 bases remaining between them. Germline V CDR1 and CDR2: SGHVS, FNYEAQ. There are 13 residues in the CDR3. The CDR3: CASSLEGAGELFF. DNA of the CDR3: TGTGCCAGCAGCTTAGAAGGGGCCGGGGAGCTGTTTTTT.

This chain uses TRBV10-3 with TRBJ2-4, with no clear D. This CDR3 is 14 amino acids long. CDR1 ENHRY and CDR2 SYGVKD come from the germline V gene. V was shortened by 7 bases and J by 2 bases, with 12 bases between the two germline ends. The CDR3 loop is CAIIASNSKNIQYF. The CDR3 DNA sequence: TGTGCCATCATCGCCTCAAATTCCAAAAACATTCAGTACTTC.

This clonotype occurred a few times. The rearrangement uses TRBV29-1 and TRBJ1-2, with 7 bases fitting TRBD1. CDR1 is SQVTM and CDR2 is ANQGSEA in the germline V gene. The CDR3 extends over 12 amino acids. J gave up 4 bases and V 7 bases, and 6 bases lay outside the gene matches. CDR3 loop: CSARQGVYGYTF. The CDR3, as DNA: TGCAGCGCAAGACAGGGCGTCTATGGCTACACCTTC.

This clonotype turned up a few times. V usage is TRBV6-1 and J usage is TRBJ2-3; D call uncertain. This CDR3 has 13 residues. V was pared by 5 bases and J by 6 bases, with 12 bases between. The germline V gene encodes CDR1 MNHNS and CDR2 SASEGT. The CDR3, as DNA: TGTGCCAGCAGTCAACGCCGGCCGGATACGCAGTATTTT. Encoded protein: CASSQRRPDTQYF.

The V and J genes are TRBV4-2 and TRBJ1-1, with 7 bases fitting TRBD1. Per germline, CDR1 LGHNA and CDR2 YNFKEQ. V dropped 2 bases and J dropped 12; count of bases not matched to a gene: 21. This CDR3 has 17 residues. Here the CDR3 DNA reads TGTGCCAGCAGCCAAATCCTGGGACCCAGGGGGTCGGAGGTAACTTTCTTT. This codes for CASSQILGPRGSEVTFF.

The chain couples TRBV5-1 to TRBJ1-1, with D unclear. Trimming pared 3 bases from V and 1 base from J, leaving 10 bases between. CDR3 size: 14 residues. The germline gives CDR1 SGHRS, CDR2 YFSETQ. In DNA form, the CDR3 reads TGCGCCAGCAGCTCGGAGGGCCGGAACACTGAAGCTTTCTTT. Translation gives CASSSEGRNTEAFF.

The CDR3 DNA is TGCGCCAGCAGCCAAGATCTGGGAGCGGGGGGGCCCCTACAGGATACGCAGTATTTT. It yields the protein CASSQDLGAGGPLQDTQYF. The chain joins TRBV4-3 to TRBJ2-3; TRBD2 matches at 10 bases. V shed 0 bases, J shed 6 bases, and the junction held 15 bases outside the gene matches. CDR3 length: 19 amino acids. Germline lookup yields CDR1 LGHNA and CDR2 YSLEER.

The CDR3 DNA follows: TGTGCCAGCAGTTACTCATTGGCGGCCTGGGCCGGGGAGCTGTTTTTT. Translation: CASSYSLAAWAGELFF. The chain employs TRBV6-2 or TRBV6-3 and TRBJ2-2; the D is unclear. V dropped 0 bases and J dropped 6 bases, with 14 bases sitting between them. Germline V gene sequence: CDR1 MNHEY, CDR2 SVGEGT. This CDR3 region has 16 residues.

This clonotype was seen a few times. The V gene is TRBV5-4, the J gene TRBJ2-5; possibly TRBD2 for D (5 bases). The CDR3 is 14 residues long. Germline loops: CDR1 SGHNT, CDR2 YYREEE (reference sequence). V lost 3 bases to trimming and J lost 5 bases, with 14 bases between them. CDR3 sequence (DNA): TGTGCCAGCAGCTGGTCCTCCCGCGGGGAGACCCAGTACTTC. It encodes CASSWSSRGETQYF.

This clonotype was counted a few times. The chain carries TRBV28 and TRBJ2-4, with 7 bases that match TRBD1. Germline loops: CDR1 MDHEN, CDR2 SYDVKM. CDR3 length equals 19 residues. J lost 0 bases, V lost 4 bases, and 15 bases had no gene match. The CDR3: CASSSPIIRQGLAKNIQYF. As DNA, the CDR3 is TGTGCCAGCAGTTCACCCATCATTCGACAGGGATTAGCCAAAAACATTCAGTACTTC.

This clonotype was detected ten times or more. The gene calls are TRBV4-1 and TRBJ2-1, with D possibly being TRBD2 (7 bases). CDR1 MGHRA and CDR2 YSYEKL come from the germline V gene. V lost 1 base and J lost 8, with 24 bases in between. This CDR3 has 18 amino acids. CDR3 sequence: CASSQGEGYGGPIDEQFF. CDR3 sequence (DNA): TGCGCCAGCAGCCAAGGCGAGGGATACGGGGGGCCGATCGATGAGCAGTTCTTC.

This chain connects TRBV4-1 to TRBJ1-6; 9 bases line up with TRBD1. V dropped 6 bases and J dropped 0; count of bases not matched to a gene: 3. The germline gives CDR1 MGHRA, CDR2 YSYEKL. The CDR3 is made up of 16 amino acids. CDR3 amino acids: CASRTGGISYNSPLHF. The CDR3 bases are TGCGCCAGCAGAACAGGGGGCATCTCCTATAATTCACCCCTCCACTTT.